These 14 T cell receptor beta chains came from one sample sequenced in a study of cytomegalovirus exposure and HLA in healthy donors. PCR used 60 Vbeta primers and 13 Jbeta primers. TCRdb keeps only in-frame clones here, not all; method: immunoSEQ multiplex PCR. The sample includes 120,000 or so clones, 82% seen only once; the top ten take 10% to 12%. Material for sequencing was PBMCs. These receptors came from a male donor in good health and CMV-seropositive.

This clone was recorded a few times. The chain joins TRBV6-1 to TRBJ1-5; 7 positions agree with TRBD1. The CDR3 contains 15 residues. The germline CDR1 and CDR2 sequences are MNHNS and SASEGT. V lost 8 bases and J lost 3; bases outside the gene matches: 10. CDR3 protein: CASGKGGAVNQPQHF. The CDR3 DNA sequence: TGTGCCAGCGGGAAAGGGGGCGCCGTCAATCAGCCCCAGCATTTT.

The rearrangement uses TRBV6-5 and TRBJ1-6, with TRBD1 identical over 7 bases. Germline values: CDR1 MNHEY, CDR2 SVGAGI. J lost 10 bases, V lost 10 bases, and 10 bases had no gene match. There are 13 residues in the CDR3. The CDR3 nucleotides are TGTGCCACATCCCAGGGGGTACGATCACCCCTCCACTTT. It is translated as CATSQGVRSPLHF.

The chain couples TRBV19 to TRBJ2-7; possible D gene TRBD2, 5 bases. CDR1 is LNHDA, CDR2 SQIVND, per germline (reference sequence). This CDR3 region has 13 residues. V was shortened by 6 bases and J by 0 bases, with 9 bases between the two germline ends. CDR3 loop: CASSTTSSYEQYF. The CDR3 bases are TGTGCCAGTAGCACTACTAGCTCCTACGAGCAGTACTTC.

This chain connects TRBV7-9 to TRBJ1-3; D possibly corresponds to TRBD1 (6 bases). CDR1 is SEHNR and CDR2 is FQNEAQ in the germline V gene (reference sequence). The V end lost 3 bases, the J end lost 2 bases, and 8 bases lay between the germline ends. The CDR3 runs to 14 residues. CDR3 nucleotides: TGTGCCAGCAGCTTCGAGGGGGCTGGAAACACCATATATTTT. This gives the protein CASSFEGAGNTIYF.

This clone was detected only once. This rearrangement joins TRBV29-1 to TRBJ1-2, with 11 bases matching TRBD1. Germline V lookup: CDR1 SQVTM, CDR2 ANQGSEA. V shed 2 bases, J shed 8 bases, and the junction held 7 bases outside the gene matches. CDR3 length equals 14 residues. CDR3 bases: TGCAGCGTTGAATGGGGACAGGGGGTCGGGGGCTACACCTTC. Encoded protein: CSVEWGQGVGGYTF.

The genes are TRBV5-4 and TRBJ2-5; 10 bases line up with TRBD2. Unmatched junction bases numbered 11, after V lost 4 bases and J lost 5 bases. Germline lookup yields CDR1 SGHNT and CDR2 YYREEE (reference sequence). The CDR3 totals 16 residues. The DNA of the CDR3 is TGTGCCAGCAGCCCTAGGCCAGCGGGAGGGGGGGAGACCCAGTACTTC. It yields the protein CASSPRPAGGGETQYF.

This chain's CDR3 is CASSERGGPYEQYF. CDR3 sequence (DNA): TGTGCCAGCAGTGAAAGGGGTGGGCCCTACGAGCAGTACTTC. The chain has TRBV2 and TRBJ2-7, with D perhaps matching TRBD1 (5 bases). The length of the CDR3 is 14 residues. Looked up from germline, CDR1 is SNHLY and CDR2 is FYNNEI. The germline V and J ends were trimmed by 2 bases and 2 bases, with 10 bases remaining between them.

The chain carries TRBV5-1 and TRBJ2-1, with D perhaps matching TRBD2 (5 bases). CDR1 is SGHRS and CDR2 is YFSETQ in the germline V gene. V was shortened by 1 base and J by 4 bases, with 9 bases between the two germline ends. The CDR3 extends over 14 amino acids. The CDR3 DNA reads TGCGCCAGCAGCTTGAGGGAGAATTACAATGAGCAGTTCTTC. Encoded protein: CASSLRENYNEQFF.

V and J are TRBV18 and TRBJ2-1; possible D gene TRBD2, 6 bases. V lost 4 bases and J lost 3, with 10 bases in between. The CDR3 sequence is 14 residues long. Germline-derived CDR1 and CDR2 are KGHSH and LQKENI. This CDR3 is CASSRSGDYNEQFF. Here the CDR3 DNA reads TGTGCCAGCTCACGTAGCGGTGACTACAATGAGCAGTTCTTC.

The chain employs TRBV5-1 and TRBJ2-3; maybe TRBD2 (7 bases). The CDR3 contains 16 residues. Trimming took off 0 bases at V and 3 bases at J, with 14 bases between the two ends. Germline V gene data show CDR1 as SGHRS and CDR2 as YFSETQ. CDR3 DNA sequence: TGCGCCAGCAGCTTGGAGGGGGGGGGCGTGACAGATACGCAGTATTTT. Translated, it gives CASSLEGGGVTDTQYF. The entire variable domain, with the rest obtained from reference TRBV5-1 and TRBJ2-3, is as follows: KAGVTQTPRYLIKTRGQQVTLSCSPISGHRSVSWYQQTPGQGLQFLFEYFSETQRNKGNFPGRFSGRQFSNSRSEMNVSTLELGDSALYLCASSLEGGGVTDTQYFGPGTRLTVL.

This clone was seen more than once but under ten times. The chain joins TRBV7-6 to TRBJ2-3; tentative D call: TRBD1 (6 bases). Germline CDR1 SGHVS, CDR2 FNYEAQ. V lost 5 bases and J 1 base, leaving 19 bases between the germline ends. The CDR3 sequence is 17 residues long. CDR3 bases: TGTGCCAGCAGCCCCCAGGTTGGGGGCGATGGCACAGATACGCAGTATTTT. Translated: CASSPQVGGDGTDTQYF.

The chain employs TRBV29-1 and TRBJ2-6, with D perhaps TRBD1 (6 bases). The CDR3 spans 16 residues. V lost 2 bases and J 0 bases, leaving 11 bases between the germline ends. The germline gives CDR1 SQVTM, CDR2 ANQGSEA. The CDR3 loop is CSVERDIHSGANVLTF. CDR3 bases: TGCAGCGTTGAACGGGACATACACTCTGGGGCCAACGTCCTGACTTTC.

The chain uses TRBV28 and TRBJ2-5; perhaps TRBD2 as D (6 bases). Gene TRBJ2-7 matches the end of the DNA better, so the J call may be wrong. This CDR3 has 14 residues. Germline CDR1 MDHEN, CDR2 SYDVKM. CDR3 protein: CASSLRLGPYEQYF. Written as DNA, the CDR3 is TGTGCCAGCAGCCTCCGACTAGGACCCTACGAGCAGTACTTC.

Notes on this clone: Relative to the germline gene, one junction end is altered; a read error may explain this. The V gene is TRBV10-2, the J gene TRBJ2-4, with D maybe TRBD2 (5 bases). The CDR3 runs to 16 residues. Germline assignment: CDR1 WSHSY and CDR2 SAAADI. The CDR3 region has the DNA TGCGCCAGCAGTGGAGAACAATTGCTAGCCAAAAACAGTCAGTACTTC. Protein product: CASSGEQLLAKNSQYF.